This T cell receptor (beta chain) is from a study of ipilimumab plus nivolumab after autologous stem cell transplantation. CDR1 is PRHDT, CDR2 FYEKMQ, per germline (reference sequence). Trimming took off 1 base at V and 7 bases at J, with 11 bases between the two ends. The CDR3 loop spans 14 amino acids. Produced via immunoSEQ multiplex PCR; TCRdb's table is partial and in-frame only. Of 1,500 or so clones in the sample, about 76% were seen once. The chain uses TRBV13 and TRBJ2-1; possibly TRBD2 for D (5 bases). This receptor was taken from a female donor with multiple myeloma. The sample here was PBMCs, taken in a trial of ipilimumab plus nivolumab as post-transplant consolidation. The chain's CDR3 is CASSLVGRGNEQFF. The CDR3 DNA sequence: TGTGCCAGCAGCTTAGTGGGGAGAGGGAATGAGCAGTTCTTC.